This note documents a single TCR beta chain sequence. The V end lost 3 bases, the J end lost 1 base, and 14 bases lay between the germline ends. Looked up from germline, CDR1 is ENHRY and CDR2 is SYGVKD. The CDR3 sequence is 16 residues long. With a J-beta primer mix and a sample-barcoded 5' primer, a second PCR ran 7 to 11 cycles. From the 5' RACE reads, TCRdb called clonotypes with MiXCR, one entry per CDR3 protein. The table shows 540,000 or so distinct CDR3 sequences, with 40% to 50% occurring only once. The data belong to a study of blood T cells in healthy people across ages. The sequence was obtained from a man older than 75 in good health. The chain combines TRBV10-3 with TRBJ2-3; D is perhaps TRBD1 or TRBD2 (5 bases each). The sequencing sample was made of blood. The CDR3 DNA is TGTGCCATCAGTGACCGAGGGGAAAAGGGCACAGATACGCAGTATTTT. It translates to CAISDRGEKGTDTQYF.